What follows is one T cell receptor beta chain and its context. What it recognizes is unknown. The data were taken from a study of chemoradiotherapy in HPV16-positive cancers. Findings of the study overall: Better recurrence-free survival went with HPV-responsive T-cell expansion in HPV16-positive patients.

Deletions cut 5 bases from V and 3 bases from J, with 16 bases between. Germline V gene data show CDR1 as SGHAT and CDR2 as FQDESV (reference sequence). The CDR3 length is 15 residues. Sequencing was performed with immunoSEQ multiplex PCR; in TCRdb, only in-frame clones are kept and a portion is missing. The profile shows tens of thousands of clones, 84% of them singletons. The sample was blood, taken from a patient who underwent chemoradiotherapy. The clonotype was recovered from a human donor with HPV-associated anogenital cancer. The rearrangement links TRBV11-1 to TRBJ1-2, with D uncertain. CDR3 DNA: TGTGCCAGCAGCCCCCTTCGTTCCCGCCACTATGGCTACACCTTC. Translating gives CASSPLRSRHYGYTF. Full variable domain (remainder filled in from reference TRBV11-1 and TRBJ1-2): EAEVAQSPRYKITEKSQAVAFWCDPISGHATLYWYRQILGQGPELLVQFQDESVVDDSQLPKDRFSAERLKGVDSTLKIQPAELGDSAMYLCASSPLRSRHYGYTFGSGTRLTVV.